This T cell receptor (beta chain) was captured in a study of T cell repertoires in cytomegalovirus infection. Findings and limits, study-wide: The ex vivo response showed dominance by HLA-C-restricted CMV-specific TCR beta clonotypes.

Germline-derived CDR1 and CDR2 are LNHDA and SQIVND (reference sequence). The CDR3 loop spans 18 amino acids. V lost 7 bases, J lost 2 bases, and 27 bases lay in between. One entry per CDR3 protein results from TCRdb running MiXCR on the reads. The sample yields 700,000 to 950,000 distinct CDR3 sequences, approximately 32% seen once. This clonotype has just a few counts. The antigen remains unidentified. The TCR comes from a human donor in good health (CMV status not recorded). Some clones in this sample may be carry-over from other donors' samples. Sample: cultured CD8+ T cells from PBMCs, taken from culture after CMV antigen stimulation. The V and J genes are TRBV19 and TRBJ2-7, with D perhaps matching TRBD1 or TRBD2 (8 bases each). In DNA form, the CDR3 reads TGTGCCAGTACTCCGACAGGGGTGGTAGCGGGGAACACCTACGAGCAGTACTTC. Its protein is CASTPTGVVAGNTYEQYF.